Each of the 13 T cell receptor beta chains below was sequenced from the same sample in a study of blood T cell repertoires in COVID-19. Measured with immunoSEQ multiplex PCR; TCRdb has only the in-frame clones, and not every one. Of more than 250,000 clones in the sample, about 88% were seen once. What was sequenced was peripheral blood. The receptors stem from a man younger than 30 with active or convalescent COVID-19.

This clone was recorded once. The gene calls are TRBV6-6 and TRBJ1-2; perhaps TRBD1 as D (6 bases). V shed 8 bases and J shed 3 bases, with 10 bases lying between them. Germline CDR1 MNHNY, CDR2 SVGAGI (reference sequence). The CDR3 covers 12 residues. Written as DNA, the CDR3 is TGTGCCAGCCGGGACACTCACTATGGCTACACCTTC. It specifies CASRDTHYGYTF.

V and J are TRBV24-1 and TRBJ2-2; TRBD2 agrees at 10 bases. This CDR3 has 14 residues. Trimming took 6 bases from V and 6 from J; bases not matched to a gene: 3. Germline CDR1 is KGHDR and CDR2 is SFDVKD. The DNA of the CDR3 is TGTGCCACCAGTCGGAGCGGGAGGGCCGGGGAGCTGTTTTTT. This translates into CATSRSGRAGELFF.

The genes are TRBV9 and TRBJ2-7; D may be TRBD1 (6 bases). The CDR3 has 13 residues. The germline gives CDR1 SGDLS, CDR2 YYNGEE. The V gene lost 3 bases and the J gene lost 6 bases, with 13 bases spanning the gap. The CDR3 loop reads CASSDTGFSEQYF. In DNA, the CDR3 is TGTGCCAGCAGCGACACAGGGTTTAGCGAGCAGTACTTC.

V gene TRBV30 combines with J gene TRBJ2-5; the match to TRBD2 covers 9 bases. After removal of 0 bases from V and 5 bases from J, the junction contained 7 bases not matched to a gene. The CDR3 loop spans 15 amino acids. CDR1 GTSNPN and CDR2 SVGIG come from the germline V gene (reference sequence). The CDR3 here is CAWSVRASGTETQYF. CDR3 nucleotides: TGTGCCTGGAGTGTACGGGCTAGCGGGACGGAGACCCAGTACTTC.

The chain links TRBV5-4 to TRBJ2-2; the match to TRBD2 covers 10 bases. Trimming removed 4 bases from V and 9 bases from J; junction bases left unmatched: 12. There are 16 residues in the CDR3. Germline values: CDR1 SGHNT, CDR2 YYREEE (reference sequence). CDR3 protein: CASSRLAGGPFRELFF. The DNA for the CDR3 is TGTGCCAGCAGCAGACTAGCGGGTGGTCCTTTCAGGGAGCTGTTTTTT.

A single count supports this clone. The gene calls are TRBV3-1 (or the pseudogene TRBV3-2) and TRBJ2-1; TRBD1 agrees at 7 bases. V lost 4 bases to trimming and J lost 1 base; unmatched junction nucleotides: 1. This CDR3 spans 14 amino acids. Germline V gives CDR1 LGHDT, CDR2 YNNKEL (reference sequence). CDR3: CASSPGQSYNEQFF. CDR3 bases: TGTGCCAGCAGCCCGGGACAGTCCTACAATGAGCAGTTCTTC.

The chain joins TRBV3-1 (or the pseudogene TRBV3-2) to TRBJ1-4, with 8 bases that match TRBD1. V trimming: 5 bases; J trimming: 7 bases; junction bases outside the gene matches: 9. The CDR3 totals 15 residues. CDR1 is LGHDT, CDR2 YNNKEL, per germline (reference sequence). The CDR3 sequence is CASSFLGQGGEKLFF. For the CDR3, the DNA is TGTGCCAGCAGCTTCCTTGGACAGGGAGGTGAAAAACTGTTTTTT.

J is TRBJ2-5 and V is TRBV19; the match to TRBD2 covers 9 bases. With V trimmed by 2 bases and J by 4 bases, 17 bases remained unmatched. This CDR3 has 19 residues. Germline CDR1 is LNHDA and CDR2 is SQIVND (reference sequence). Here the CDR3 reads CASSISPWREGLGGETQYF. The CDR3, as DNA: TGTGCCAGTAGTATAAGTCCCTGGCGGGAGGGCCTTGGGGGAGAGACCCAGTACTTC.

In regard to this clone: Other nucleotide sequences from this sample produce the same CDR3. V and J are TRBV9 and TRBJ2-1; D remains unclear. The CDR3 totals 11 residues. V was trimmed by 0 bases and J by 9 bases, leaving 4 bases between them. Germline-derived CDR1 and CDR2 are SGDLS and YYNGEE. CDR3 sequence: CASSVGGEQFF. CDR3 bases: TGTGCCAGCAGCGTAGGAGGTGAGCAGTTCTTC.

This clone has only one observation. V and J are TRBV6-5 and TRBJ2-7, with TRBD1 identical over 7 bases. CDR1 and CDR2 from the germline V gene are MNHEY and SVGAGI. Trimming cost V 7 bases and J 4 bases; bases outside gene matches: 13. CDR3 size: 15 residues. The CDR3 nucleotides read TGTGCCAGCACGGAAAGGGGGCCGACGGGATACGAGCAGTACTTC. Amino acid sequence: CASTERGPTGYEQYF.

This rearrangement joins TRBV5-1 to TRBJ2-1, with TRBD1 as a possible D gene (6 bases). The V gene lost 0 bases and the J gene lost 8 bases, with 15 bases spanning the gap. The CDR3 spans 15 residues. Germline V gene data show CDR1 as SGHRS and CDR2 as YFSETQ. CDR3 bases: TGCGCCAGCAGCTTGGTCACAGGGTCCCGGGATGAGCAGTTCTTC. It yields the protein CASSLVTGSRDEQFF.

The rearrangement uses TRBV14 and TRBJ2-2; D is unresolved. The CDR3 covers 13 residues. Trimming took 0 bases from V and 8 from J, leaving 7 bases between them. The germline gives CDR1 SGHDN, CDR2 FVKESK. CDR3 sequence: CASSQDLRGELFF. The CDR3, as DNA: TGTGCCAGCAGCCAAGATTTGCGTGGGGAGCTGTTTTTT.

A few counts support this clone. DNA of the CDR3: TGTGCCAGCAGTTACAAAGGGGGGGATGAAAAACTGTTTTTT. This gives the protein CASSYKGGDEKLFF. The V call is TRBV6-7, the J call TRBJ1-4; weak D call: TRBD1 (6 bases). TRBV6-7 is an ORF for which the function is uncertain. V shed 2 bases and J shed 6 bases, with 10 bases lying between them. CDR3 length equals 14 residues.